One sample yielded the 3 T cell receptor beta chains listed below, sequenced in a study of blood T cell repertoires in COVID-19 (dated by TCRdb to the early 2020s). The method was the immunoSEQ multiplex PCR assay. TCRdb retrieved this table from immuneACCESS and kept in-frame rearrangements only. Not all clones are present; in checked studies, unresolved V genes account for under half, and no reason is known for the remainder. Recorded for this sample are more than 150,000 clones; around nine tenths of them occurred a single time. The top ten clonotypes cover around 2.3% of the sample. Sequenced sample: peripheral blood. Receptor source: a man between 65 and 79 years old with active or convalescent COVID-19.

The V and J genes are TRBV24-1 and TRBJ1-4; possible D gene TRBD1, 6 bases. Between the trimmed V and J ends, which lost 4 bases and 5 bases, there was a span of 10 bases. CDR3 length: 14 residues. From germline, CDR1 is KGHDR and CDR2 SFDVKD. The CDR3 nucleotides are TGTGCCACCAGTGACACAGGGCCGAATGAAAAACTGTTTTTT. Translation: CATSDTGPNEKLFF.

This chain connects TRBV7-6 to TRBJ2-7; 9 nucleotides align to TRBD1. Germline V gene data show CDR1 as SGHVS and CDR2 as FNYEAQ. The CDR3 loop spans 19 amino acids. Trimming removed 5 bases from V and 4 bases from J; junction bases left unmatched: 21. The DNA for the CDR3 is TGTGCCAGCAGCCTCCCCCCCGGGACAGGGTTTATTGGGAGGTACGAGCAGTACTTC. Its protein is CASSLPPGTGFIGRYEQYF.

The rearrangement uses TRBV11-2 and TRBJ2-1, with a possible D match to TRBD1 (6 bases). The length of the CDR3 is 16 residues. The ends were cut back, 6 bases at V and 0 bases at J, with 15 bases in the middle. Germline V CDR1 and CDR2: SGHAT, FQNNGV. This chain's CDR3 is CASSSLQGSSYNEQFF. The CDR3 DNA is TGTGCCAGCAGTTCCCTCCAGGGGAGCTCCTACAATGAGCAGTTCTTC. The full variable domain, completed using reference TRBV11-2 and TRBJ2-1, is EAGVAQSPRYKIIEKRQSVAFWCNPISGHATLYWYQQILGQGPKLLIQFQNNGVVDDSQLPKDRFSAERLKGVDSTLKIQPAKLEDSAVYLCASSSLQGSSYNEQFFGPGTRLTVL.